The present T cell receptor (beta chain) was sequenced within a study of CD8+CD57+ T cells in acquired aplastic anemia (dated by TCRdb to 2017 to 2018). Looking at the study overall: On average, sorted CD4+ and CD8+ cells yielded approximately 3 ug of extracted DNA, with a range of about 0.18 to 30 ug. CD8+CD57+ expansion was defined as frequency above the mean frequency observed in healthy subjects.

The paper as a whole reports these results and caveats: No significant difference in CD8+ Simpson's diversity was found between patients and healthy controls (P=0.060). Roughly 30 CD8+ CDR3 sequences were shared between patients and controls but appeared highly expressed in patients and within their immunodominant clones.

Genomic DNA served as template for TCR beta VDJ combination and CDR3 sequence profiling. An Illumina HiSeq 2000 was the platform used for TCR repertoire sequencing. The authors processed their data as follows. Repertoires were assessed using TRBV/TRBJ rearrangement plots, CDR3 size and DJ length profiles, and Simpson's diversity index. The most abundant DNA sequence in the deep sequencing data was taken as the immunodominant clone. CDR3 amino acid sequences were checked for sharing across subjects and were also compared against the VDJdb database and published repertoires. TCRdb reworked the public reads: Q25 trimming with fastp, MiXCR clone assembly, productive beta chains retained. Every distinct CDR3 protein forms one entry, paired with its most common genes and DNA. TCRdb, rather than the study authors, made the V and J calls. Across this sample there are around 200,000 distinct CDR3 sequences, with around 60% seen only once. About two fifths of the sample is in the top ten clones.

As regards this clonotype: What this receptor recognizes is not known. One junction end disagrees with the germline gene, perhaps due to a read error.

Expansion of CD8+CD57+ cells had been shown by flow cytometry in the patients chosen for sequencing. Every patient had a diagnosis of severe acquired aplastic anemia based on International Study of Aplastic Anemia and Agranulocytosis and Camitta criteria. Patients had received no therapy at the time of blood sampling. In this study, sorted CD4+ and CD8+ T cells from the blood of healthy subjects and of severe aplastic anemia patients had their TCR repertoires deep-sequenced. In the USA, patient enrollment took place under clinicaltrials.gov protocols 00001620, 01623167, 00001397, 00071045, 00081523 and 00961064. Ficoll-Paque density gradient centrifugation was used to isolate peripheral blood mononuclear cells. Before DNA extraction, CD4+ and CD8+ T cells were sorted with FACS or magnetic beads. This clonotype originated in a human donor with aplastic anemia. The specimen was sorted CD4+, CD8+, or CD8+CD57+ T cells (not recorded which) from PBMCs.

The nucleotide sequence reads as follows: TGTGCTAGCACCCCCGGGACGGATACCTACGAGCAGTACTTC. Its coded protein is CASTPGTDTYEQYF. The receptor chain draws on TRBV7-7 and TRBJ2-7, with the D assignment possibly TRBD1 or TRBD2, given 5 matching bases for each. Sequences SSHAT (CDR1) and FNYEAQ (CDR2) are obtained from the germline V gene (reference sequence). From the cysteine through the phenylalanine, the CDR3 covers 14 amino acids. Only the CDR3 DNA stays, 42 bases, in frame from base 1.